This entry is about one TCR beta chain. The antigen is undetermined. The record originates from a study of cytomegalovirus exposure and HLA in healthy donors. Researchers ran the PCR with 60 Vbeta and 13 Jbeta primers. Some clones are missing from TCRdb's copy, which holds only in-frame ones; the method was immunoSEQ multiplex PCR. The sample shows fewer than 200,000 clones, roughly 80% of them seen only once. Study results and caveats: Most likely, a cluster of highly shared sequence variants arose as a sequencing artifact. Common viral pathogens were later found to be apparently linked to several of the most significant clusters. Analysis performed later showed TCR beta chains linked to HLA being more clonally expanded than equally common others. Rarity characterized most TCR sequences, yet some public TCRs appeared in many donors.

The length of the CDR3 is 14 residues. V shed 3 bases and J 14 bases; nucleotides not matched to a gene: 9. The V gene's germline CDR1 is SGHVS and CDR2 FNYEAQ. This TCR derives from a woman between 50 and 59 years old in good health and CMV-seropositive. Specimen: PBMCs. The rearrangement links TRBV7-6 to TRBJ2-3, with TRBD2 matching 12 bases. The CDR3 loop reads CASSFGLAGGPGYF. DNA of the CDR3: TGTGCCAGCAGCTTTGGGCTAGCGGGAGGGCCGGGGTATTTT.